Shown below are 31 T cell receptor beta chains from a single sample sequenced in a study of CD8 T cells in ankylosing spondylitis. TCRdb reprocessed the 5' RACE reads via MiXCR and lists one record per CDR3 protein. The sample lists approximately 220,000 distinct CDR3 sequences, 15% to 20% occurring once. Study-wide findings and caveats: The study identified a TCR beta motif of seven or eight highly homologous variants that appeared characteristic of ankylosing spondylitis blood.

Their recognized antigens are unknown. Sequencing input: blood, either unsorted or a sorted T cell fraction (not recorded which). The receptor set was obtained from a male donor with ankylosing spondylitis.

This clonotype was recorded at least ten times. This chain joins TRBV15 and TRBJ1-1; weak D call: TRBD1 (5 bases). Germline V gene data show CDR1 as LNHNV and CDR2 as YYDKDF (reference sequence). There are 17 residues in the CDR3. V lost 4 bases to trimming and J lost 0 bases, with 18 bases between them. The CDR3 bases are TGTGCCACCAGCATTTGGGGGTCGGCAACGATGAACACTGAAGCTTTCTTT. Translation gives CATSIWGSATMNTEAFF.

This clonotype occurred a few times. The chain couples TRBV6-1 to TRBJ2-7; D possibly corresponds to TRBD2 (5 bases). The V and J ends lost 1 base and 4 bases respectively, with 11 bases between them. Germline V lookup: CDR1 MNHNS, CDR2 SASEGT. This CDR3 comprises 14 residues. CDR3 amino acids: CASSEELAPYEQYF. CDR3 DNA sequence: TGTGCCAGCAGTGAAGAGCTAGCCCCTTACGAGCAGTACTTC.

This rearrangement joins TRBV3-1 to TRBJ2-1; either TRBD1 or TRBD2 may supply D (5 bases each). Germline V lookup: CDR1 LGHDT, CDR2 YNNKEL (reference sequence). Trimming took off 4 bases at V and 3 bases at J, with 10 bases between the two ends. The CDR3 loop spans 14 amino acids. CDR3 coding DNA: TGTGCCAGCAGCCGGGACCTTGGCTACAATGAGCAGTTCTTC. This sequence encodes CASSRDLGYNEQFF.

This clonotype was counted many times. V usage is TRBV4-2 and J usage is TRBJ1-1; D not certain. Deletions cut 5 bases from V and 0 bases from J, with 13 bases between. The CDR3 is made up of 15 amino acids. Germline-derived CDR1 and CDR2 are LGHNA and YNFKEQ. Written as DNA, the CDR3 is TGTGCCAGCAGCTTAGAAGAGCTTATGAACACTGAAGCTTTCTTT. Residues: CASSLEELMNTEAFF.

This clonotype was seen more than once but under ten times. In DNA form, the CDR3 reads TGTGCCAGCAGCGTAGTCGCCCTCGATACGCAGTATTTT. Its protein is CASSVVALDTQYF. The chain combines TRBV9 with TRBJ2-3; D gene uncertain. Germline lookup yields CDR1 SGDLS and CDR2 YYNGEE. The ends were cut back, 0 bases at V and 6 bases at J, with 8 bases in the middle. The CDR3 extends over 13 amino acids.

In its sample, this clonotype was seen many times. The V gene is TRBV10-3, the J gene TRBJ2-1; D might be TRBD1 or TRBD2, each matching 5 bases. V lost 10 bases and J 4 bases, leaving 14 bases between the germline ends. Germline assignment: CDR1 ENHRY and CDR2 SYGVKD. The CDR3 spans 13 residues. CDR3 DNA: TGTGCCACCCGGGACGACACTTACAATGAGCAGTTCTTC. As protein: CATRDDTYNEQFF.

About this clonotype: One base away lies a much larger clone, so this may be a sequencing read error. The V and J genes are TRBV27 and TRBJ2-2, with D unclear. Germline V gives CDR1 MNHEY, CDR2 SMNVEV (reference sequence). With 8 bases removed from V and 1 base from J, the gap between germline ends came to 2 bases. The CDR3 totals 11 residues. CDR3 residues: CASGNTGELFF. The CDR3 DNA is TGTGCCAGCGGGAACACCGGGGAGCTGTTTTTT.

This clonotype has more than one count but fewer than ten. The DNA for the CDR3 is TGTGCCAGCAGTTTTGGGGGACAGGGTCCCCACGAGCAGTACTTC. Its translation: CASSFGGQGPHEQYF. This chain uses TRBV27 with TRBJ2-7, with TRBD1 matching over 9 bases. This CDR3 is built from 15 residues. Per germline, CDR1 MNHEY and CDR2 SMNVEV (reference sequence). Trimming took 3 bases from V and 5 from J; bases not matched to a gene: 8.

This chain uses TRBV9 with TRBJ2-7; perhaps TRBD1 as D (6 bases). The V end lost 4 bases, the J end lost 1 base, and 12 bases lay between the germline ends. The CDR3 extends over 14 amino acids. Germline CDR1 reads SGDLS; CDR2 reads YYNGEE. CDR3 coding DNA: TGTGCCAGCAGCTTCGAAGGGGGATCCTACGAGCAGTACTTC. Protein sequence: CASSFEGGSYEQYF.

The rearrangement joins TRBV7-6 to TRBJ1-1; unclear D gene. This CDR3 has 15 residues. The germline gives CDR1 SGHVS, CDR2 FNYEAQ. V was clipped by 2 bases and J by 8 bases, with 18 bases between them. In DNA, the CDR3 is TGTGCCAGCAGCTTATCCCCTTCAGGAAATCCCGAAGCTTTCTTT. This codes for CASSLSPSGNPEAFF.

Many counts were recorded for this clonotype. The chain has TRBV27 and TRBJ1-5, with unresolved D. Germline-derived CDR1 and CDR2 are MNHEY and SMNVEV (reference sequence). This CDR3 contains 13 residues. Trimming removed 2 bases from V and 3 bases from J, with 5 bases in between. CDR3 region: CASSLTANQPQHF. The CDR3 DNA reads as TGTGCCAGCAGTTTAACGGCCAATCAGCCCCAGCATTTT.

This clonotype has only a few counts. This chain links TRBV6-5 with TRBJ1-1; TRBD1 might be the D (5 bases). The CDR3 has 14 residues. V was clipped by 2 bases and J by 3 bases, with 10 bases between them. Per the germline V gene, CDR1 is MNHEY and CDR2 is SVGAGI. The CDR3 DNA sequence: TGTGCCAGCAGTTACATCCCAGGGTACACTGAAGCTTTCTTT. Translated, it gives CASSYIPGYTEAFF.

This clonotype has just a few counts. J is TRBJ2-7 and V is TRBV4-1, with 8 positions matching TRBD2. V gave up 1 base and J gave up 3 bases; unmatched junction bases: 8. The CDR3 runs to 16 residues. The germline V gene encodes CDR1 MGHRA and CDR2 YSYEKL. The CDR3 loop is CASSQAASGSGYEQYF. The CDR3 DNA reads TGCGCCAGCAGCCAAGCGGCCAGCGGGAGTGGCTACGAGCAGTACTTC.

This clonotype occurred a few times. The chain recombines TRBV12-3 or TRBV12-4 with TRBJ1-1; D is unresolved. There are 14 residues in the CDR3. V dropped 3 bases and J dropped 4 bases, with 12 bases sitting between them. Here the CDR3 DNA reads TGTGCCAGCAGTTTGCGGGGAGTGGTCACTGAAGCTTTCTTT. It yields the protein CASSLRGVVTEAFF.

Only a few counts were recorded for this clonotype. This sequence joins TRBV27 and TRBJ2-3; 8 bases agree with TRBD2. The CDR3 is 14 residues long. Trimming cost V 8 bases and J 4 bases; bases outside gene matches: 8. Germline V lookup: CDR1 MNHEY, CDR2 SMNVEV (reference sequence). The CDR3 DNA reads TGTGCCAGCTCCCCGGGGGGGAACCCAGATACGCAGTATTTT. It encodes CASSPGGNPDTQYF.

J is TRBJ2-7 and V is TRBV4-3, with D possibly TRBD2 on 7 matching bases. The CDR3 covers 16 residues. Per germline, CDR1 LGHNA and CDR2 YSLEER. The germline V and J ends were trimmed by 0 bases and 2 bases, with 14 bases remaining between them. Written as DNA, the CDR3 is TGCGCCAGCAGCCAAGATAGGGGGGGCCCCACCTACGAGCAGTACTTC. As protein: CASSQDRGGPTYEQYF.

This clonotype was counted ten times or more. V is TRBV12-3 or TRBV12-4 and J is TRBJ1-5; 7 positions agree with TRBD1. This CDR3 is 18 amino acids long. J gave up 4 bases and V 4 bases, and 16 bases lay outside the gene matches. CDR3 in amino acids: CASSSSGQSGYRNQPQHF. CDR3 nucleotides: TGTGCCAGCAGTTCCTCGGGACAGTCGGGCTATCGTAATCAGCCCCAGCATTTT.

This clonotype occurred a few times. This chain connects TRBV29-1 to TRBJ2-7; 11 nucleotides match TRBD2. This CDR3 contains 15 residues. The V gene's germline CDR1 is SQVTM and CDR2 ANQGSEA. V dropped 5 bases and J dropped 0; count of bases not matched to a gene: 6. The CDR3 nucleotides read TGCAGCGTTTACCTAGCGGGGGGCCTCTCCTACGAGCAGTACTTC. It specifies CSVYLAGGLSYEQYF.

The chain links TRBV27 to TRBJ2-1; 12 bases agree with TRBD2. With V trimmed by 6 bases and J by 8 bases, 5 bases remained unmatched. The CDR3 sequence is 14 residues long. The germline V gene has CDR1 MNHEY and CDR2 SMNVEV (reference sequence). CDR3 DNA: TGTGCCAGCAGGACTAGCGGGAGCCCCCATGAGCAGTTCTTC. Translating it yields CASRTSGSPHEQFF.

The rearrangement uses TRBV7-2 and TRBJ1-2, with D hard to call. The CDR3 covers 14 residues. V lost 5 bases and J 1 base, leaving 11 bases between the germline ends. Germline CDR1 SGHTA, CDR2 FQGNSA. The CDR3 loop is CASSREPDNYGYTF. DNA for the CDR3: TGTGCCAGCAGCCGCGAACCGGATAACTATGGCTACACCTTC.

The rearrangement uses TRBV11-2 and TRBJ2-7; D is unclear. The germline V and J ends were trimmed by 1 base and 5 bases, with 9 bases remaining between them. This CDR3 contains 13 residues. Per germline, CDR1 SGHAT and CDR2 FQNNGV. CDR3 sequence reads: CASSLGLDDEQYF. The CDR3 coding sequence is TGTGCCAGCAGCTTAGGGTTGGACGACGAGCAGTACTTC. Full variable domain (missing parts from reference TRBV11-2 and TRBJ2-7): EAGVAQSPRYKIIEKRQSVAFWCNPISGHATLYWYQQILGQGPKLLIQFQNNGVVDDSQLPKDRFSAERLKGVDSTLKIQPAKLEDSAVYLCASSLGLDDEQYFGPGTRLTVT.

In DNA form, the CDR3 reads TGCGCCAGCACCTTTACGACGGACTTTCTCTACAATGAGCAGTTCTTC. Protein sequence: CASTFTTDFLYNEQFF. J is TRBJ2-1 and V is TRBV5-1, with D possibly TRBD2 on 5 matching bases. CDR3 size: 16 residues. CDR1 is SGHRS and CDR2 is YFSETQ in the germline V gene. V was cut by 6 bases and J by 3 bases, with 19 bases left in between.

This clonotype was counted ten times or more. The chain has TRBV10-3 and TRBJ2-7, with unresolved D. The CDR3 runs to 15 residues. Germline V gene lookup returns CDR1 ENHRY and CDR2 SYGVKD. The V gene lost 5 bases and the J gene lost 2 bases, with 16 bases spanning the gap. DNA for the CDR3: TGTGCCATCAGTAACGGACCGGCAGACCCCTACGAGCAGTACTTC. It encodes CAISNGPADPYEQYF.

The chain has TRBV28 and TRBJ1-6; D is perhaps TRBD1 (5 bases). The ends were cut back, 5 bases at V and 8 bases at J, with 13 bases in the middle. The germline V gene encodes CDR1 MDHEN and CDR2 SYDVKM. The CDR3 runs to 14 residues. CDR3 nucleotide sequence: TGTGCCAGCAGTGACCGGGACCCAGATTCACCCCTCCACTTT. Translated, it gives CASSDRDPDSPLHF.

This clonotype occurred a few times. This chain joins TRBV5-6 and TRBJ2-1; 7 nucleotides align to TRBD2. Germline V gene sequence: CDR1 SGHDT, CDR2 YYEEEE. Unmatched junction bases numbered 21, after V lost 3 bases and J lost 0 bases. The length of the CDR3 is 21 residues. Here the CDR3 reads CASSSLGLAVGSLSSYNEQFF. The CDR3 DNA follows: TGTGCCAGCAGCTCTTTAGGGCTAGCGGTGGGTTCCCTGAGCTCCTACAATGAGCAGTTCTTC. Full variable domain (outside the CDR3, taken from reference TRBV5-6 and TRBJ2-1): DAGVTQSPTHLIKTRGQQVTLRCSPKSGHDTVSWYQQALGQGPQFIFQYYEEEERQRGNFPDRFSGHQFPNYSSELNVNALLLGDSALYLCASSSLGLAVGSLSSYNEQFFGPGTRLTVL.

This clonotype was seen a handful of times. The chain links TRBV29-1 to TRBJ2-1; weak D call: TRBD1 (8 bases). With 8 bases removed from V and 13 bases from J, the gap between germline ends came to 15 bases. The germline V gene encodes CDR1 SQVTM and CDR2 ANQGSEA. CDR3 length equals 10 residues. CDR3 sequence reads: CSIGGTGQFF. The CDR3 bases are TGCAGCATCGGGGGGACAGGACAGTTCTTC.

The sample holds many counts of this clonotype. The chain carries TRBV12-3 or TRBV12-4 and TRBJ2-5; D is undetermined. The CDR3 has 13 amino acids. V gave up 1 base and J gave up 1 base, with 4 bases separating them. The CDR3 region is CASSLVGQETQYF. The CDR3, as DNA: TGTGCCAGCAGTTTAGTAGGCCAAGAGACCCAGTACTTC.

This clonotype was observed a handful of times. This CDR3 is CASSAGSPGELFF. The CDR3 DNA follows: TGTGCCAGCAGCGCCGGGAGTCCCGGGGAGCTGTTTTTT. The chain uses TRBV9 and TRBJ2-2; TRBD2 might be the D (6 bases). This CDR3 is built from 13 residues. The V end lost 3 bases, the J end lost 6 bases, and 9 bases lay between the germline ends. The germline V gene has CDR1 SGDLS and CDR2 YYNGEE.

The genes are TRBV5-1 and TRBJ2-1, with D perhaps TRBD2 (5 bases). V was clipped by 0 bases and J by 8 bases, with 9 bases between them. Germline V gene lookup returns CDR1 SGHRS and CDR2 YFSETQ. The CDR3 has 13 residues. CDR3: CASSLVGVYEQFF. The CDR3 bases are TGCGCCAGCAGCTTGGTGGGAGTGTATGAGCAGTTCTTC.

This clonotype appeared a few times. The V and J genes are TRBV6-1 and TRBJ2-7; D is unresolved. V gave up 6 bases and J gave up 0 bases, with 12 bases separating them. The CDR3 is 14 amino acids. CDR1 is MNHNS, CDR2 SASEGT, per germline. CDR3 coding DNA: TGTGCCAGCAGCCTATCAAGGAGCTCCTACGAGCAGTACTTC. This translates into CASSLSRSSYEQYF.

This clonotype has more than one count but fewer than ten. The CDR3 bases are TGTGCCAGCAGCCCTCAACTAGCGGGAGGGCCTGGCTACACCGGGGAGCTGTTTTTT. This codes for CASSPQLAGGPGYTGELFF. The chain combines TRBV4-2 with TRBJ2-2; 13 positions match TRBD2. The CDR3 runs to 19 residues. Per germline, CDR1 LGHNA and CDR2 YNFKEQ. V shed 4 bases and J 3 bases; nucleotides not matched to a gene: 11.